The rows below give T cell receptor beta chains drawn from one sample of a study of T cell responses to AZD1222 COVID-19 vaccine. Using immunoSEQ multiplex PCR, the repertoire was profiled, and TCRdb retains in-frame clones only, with some absent. The sample lists around 180,000 clones; 88% were seen once. The material was peripheral blood, obtained 28 days after the second AZD1222 dose. The receptors shown here come from an adult who received the AZD1222 COVID-19 vaccine. Each CDR3 is given with its conserved first and last residue. A D gene is named only where the DNA matches it firmly. Size is omitted from some rows. Given values are once, few, many or a class for expanded clones.

TRBV9,TRBD2,TRBJ2-1,NA,TGTGCCAGCAGCGGGACTAGCGGGAGTCTTGGCAATGAGCAGTTCTTC,CASSGTSGSLGNEQFF
TRBV19,TRBD1,TRBJ2-7,NA,TGTGCCAGTAGTACGACAGGGGGCTACGAGCAGTACTTC,CASSTTGGYEQYF
TRBV7-3,TRBD2,TRBJ2-7,NA,TGTGCCAGCAGCTTTAGCGGGAGCTCCTACGAGCAGTACTTC,CASSFSGSSYEQYF
TRBV5-4,NA,TRBJ2-3,NA,TGTGCCAGCAGCTGGCCTCTCTTGGCAGGGGAAAGATATACGCAGTATTTT,CASSWPLLAGERYTQYF
TRBV19,NA,TRBJ2-7,NA,TGTGCCAGTAGTTCAATGTGGGGAGAGCAGTACTTC,CASSSMWGEQYF
TRBV5-4,TRBD1,TRBJ2-2,few,TGTGCCAGCAGAGGGGGCGCAGGGACCGGGGAGCTGTTTTTT,CASRGGAGTGELFF
TRBV19,TRBD2,TRBJ2-1,NA,TGTGCCAGTAGTATTCGGTGGACCGCAGGACTAGCGGGAGTTTACGAGCAGTTCTTC,CASSIRWTAGLAGVYEQFF
TRBV6-1,NA,TRBJ2-7,NA,TGTGCCAGCAGTGAATTGGGGGCACCCTACGAGCAGTACTTC,CASSELGAPYEQYF
TRBV27,NA,TRBJ2-1,NA,TGTGCCAGCAGGGAGGAGTACGGTAACAATGAGCAGTTCTTC,CASREEYGNNEQFF
TRBV4-3,NA,TRBJ1-1,NA,TGCGCCAGCAGCCAAGAGGGGGGCAGGGGTGAAGCTTTCTTT,CASSQEGGRGEAFF
TRBV7-8,NA,TRBJ2-2,NA,TGTGCCAGCAGCCGAGGGTCCGGGGAGCTGTTTTTT,CASSRGSGELFF
TRBV2,NA,TRBJ1-2,NA,TGTGCCAGCAGTGAAAGGGGAGTGGGGGCGTTTGGCTACACCTTC,CASSERGVGAFGYTF
TRBV12-1,NA,TRBJ2-2,NA,TGTGCCAGCAGCTTTGATACTGGGACAGACAACACCGGGGAGCTGTTTTTT,CASSFDTGTDNTGELFF
TRBV24-1,NA,TRBJ2-1,NA,TGTGCCACCAGTGATCCGACCGGTAATGAGCAGTTCTTC,CATSDPTGNEQFF
TRBV7-3,NA,TRBJ2-2,NA,TGTGCCAGCAGCAAAGACAGAAACACCGGGGAGCTGTTTTTT,CASSKDRNTGELFF
TRBV28,NA,TRBJ2-1,NA,TGTGCCAGCAGCCTGGTGCTTGATGAGCAGTTCTTC,CASSLVLDEQFF
TRBV5-1,NA,TRBJ1-6,NA,TGCGCCAGCAGCTTGGCCGACACTTATAATTCACCCCTCCACTTT,CASSLADTYNSPLHF
TRBV7-3,NA,TRBJ2-7,NA,TGTGCCAGCAGCTTAAAGCCCGGGACGGGGGAGCAGTACTTC,CASSLKPGTGEQYF
TRBV6-4,TRBD2,TRBJ2-3,NA,TGTGCCAGCAGTGCACTAGCGGGGGGCACAGATACGCAGTATTTT,CASSALAGGTDTQYF
TRBV19,NA,TRBJ1-4,few,TGTGCCAGTAGTAGACTAACAGGGCGGTCTGAAAAACTGTTTTTT,CASSRLTGRSEKLFF
TRBV19,TRBD1,TRBJ1-6,NA,TGTGCCAGCCGGACGACAGGGACCGATAATTCACCCCTCCACTTT,CASRTTGTDNSPLHF
TRBV30,NA,TRBJ2-3,once,TGTGCCTGGGGAACAGGAGAACGGGTGGATACGCAGTATTTT,CAWGTGERVDTQYF
TRBV6-6,TRBD2,TRBJ2-3,NA,TGTGCCAGCAGTCCCCGCCGGGGGGCGGGAGGTTACACAGATACGCAGTATTTT,CASSPRRGAGGYTDTQYF
TRBV6-5,NA,TRBJ1-5,few,TGTGCCACCTCGACACCGTGGGGCAATCAGCCCCAGCATTTT,CATSTPWGNQPQHF
TRBV20-1,TRBD1,TRBJ2-7,NA,TGCAGTGCTAGTCAGACAGGGAGACGGCACGAGCAGTACTTC,CSASQTGRRHEQYF
TRBV6-5,NA,TRBJ2-2,NA,TGTGCCAGCAGGCTGACAGGGCGGGGCGGGGAGCTGTTTTTT,CASRLTGRGGELFF
TRBV5-1,TRBD2,TRBJ2-5,NA,TGCGCCAGCCGCCAGACTAGCGGGATCCAAGAGACCCAGTACTTC,CASRQTSGIQETQYF
TRBV3-1/TRBV3-2,TRBD1,TRBJ2-2,NA,TGTGCCAGCAGCCACCCGGGACAGGTACCCGGGGAGCTGTTTTTT,CASSHPGQVPGELFF
TRBV2,NA,TRBJ2-2,NA,TGTGCCAGCCGGTTGGCGACTAGCGGGGAGCTGTTTTTT,CASRLATSGELFF
TRBV19,TRBD1,TRBJ1-5,NA,TGTGCCAGTAGTATCCTCGGGAAGGGGGCTCAGCCCCAGCATTTT,CASSILGKGAQPQHF